These T cell receptor beta chains were read from a single sample in a study of cytomegalovirus exposure and HLA in healthy donors. This table comes from immunoSEQ multiplex PCR, and its TCRdb copy is limited to in-frame clones, with some not included. The table has about 180,000 clones, roughly 80% seen once. Sequenced material: PBMCs. These receptors originate from a man aged 40-55 years in good health and CMV-seronegative. Each CDR3 is given with its conserved first and last residue. The order of the fields is clone size, CDR3 length, J gene, D gene, V gene, CDR3 DNA, CDR3 protein. D genes are given only for firm matches. For some rows the clone size is stated as once, few or many, or as a class when expanded; others skip it.

- | 14 | TRBJ1-4 | - | TRBV5-5 | TGTGCCAGCAGCTTGGACACCGAACGGGGAAAACTGTTTTTT | CASSLDTERGKLFF
- | 13 | TRBJ1-4 | TRBD1 | TRBV19 | TGTGCCAGCGAGACAGGGGGTCTCGGAAAACTGTTTTTT | CASETGGLGKLFF
- | 13 | TRBJ1-2 | - | TRBV19 | TGTGCCAGTAGTCTGACAGAGCACTATGGCTACACCTTC | CASSLTEHYGYTF
- | 20 | TRBJ2-3 | TRBD2 | TRBV10-3 | TGTGCCATCCTGGGTCCCGGGACTAGCGGGGGACGTTCTAGCACAGATACGCAGTATTTT | CAILGPGTSGGRSSTDTQYF
few | 15 | TRBJ1-1 | - | TRBV6-5 | TGTGCCAGCAGTTTCTCACGAGGGGGTTACCCTGAAGCTTTCTTT | CASSFSRGGYPEAFF
- | 15 | TRBJ1-1 | - | TRBV7-2 | TGTGCCAGCAGCTTAGGTTTGGCAGAGAACACTGAAGCTTTCTTT | CASSLGLAENTEAFF
- | 16 | TRBJ2-5 | TRBD2 | TRBV5-5 | TGTGCCAGCAGCCCGATTTACCGGGGGGGCGGGGAGACCCAGTACTTC | CASSPIYRGGGETQYF
few | 14 | TRBJ2-7 | TRBD2 | TRBV5-6 | TGTGCCAGCAGCCTGACGGGGTGGGAGGGCGAGCAGTACTTC | CASSLTGWEGEQYF
- | 13 | TRBJ1-2 | - | TRBV7-9 | TGTGCCAGCAGCTTCCGAGGGCGGGACGGCTACACCTTC | CASSFRGRDGYTF
- | 13 | TRBJ2-7 | TRBD1 | TRBV19 | TGTGCCAGTAGAAAGGGACAGACCTACGAGCAGTACTTC | CASRKGQTYEQYF
- | 14 | TRBJ2-1 | - | TRBV7-9 | TGTGCCAGCAGCCCCCCGAGCTCCTACAATGAGCAGTTCTTC | CASSPPSSYNEQFF
- | 14 | TRBJ2-2 | - | TRBV6-6 | TGTGCCAGCAGTTTTAAACAGGGCACCGGGGAGCTGTTTTTT | CASSFKQGTGELFF
- | 15 | TRBJ2-7 | TRBD2 | TRBV28 | TGTGCCAGCAGTCCCGTGCGGGGGGTTTCCTACGAGCAGTACTTC | CASSPVRGVSYEQYF
- | 14 | TRBJ2-1 | - | TRBV7-3 | TGTGCCAGCAGCTCCACGACAGGACGGAATGAGCAGTTCTTC | CASSSTTGRNEQFF
- | 12 | TRBJ2-3 | - | TRBV29-1 | TGCAGCGTTGAAGAAGCACGAGATACGCAGTATTTT | CSVEEARDTQYF
- | 14 | TRBJ1-5 | - | TRBV28 | TGTGCCAGCAGGCCTAACAGGTACAATCAGCCCCAGCATTTT | CASRPNRYNQPQHF
- | 15 | TRBJ2-3 | - | TRBV7-8 | TGTGCCAGCAGCTTAGGAGTGCTATCCACAGATACGCAGTATTTT | CASSLGVLSTDTQYF
- | 14 | TRBJ1-1 | - | TRBV6-5 | TGTGCCAGCAGTTACCTCGTCGGCCGAGGGGAAGCTTTCTTT | CASSYLVGRGEAFF
- | 12 | TRBJ1-3 | - | TRBV7-9 | TGTGCCAGCAGCTTAATGGAGAACACCATATATTTT | CASSLMENTIYF
- | 15 | TRBJ2-1 | - | TRBV9 | TGTGCCAGCAGCGAGTCCCTCCTATCCTACAATGAGCAGTTCTTC | CASSESLLSYNEQFF
- | 16 | TRBJ2-2 | TRBD2 | TRBV9 | TGTGCCAGCAGCCCCAGTGGGGGGGAATACACCGGGGAGCTGTTTTTT | CASSPSGGEYTGELFF
- | 14 | TRBJ2-1 | TRBD1 | TRBV12-5 | TGTGCTAGTGCCCCCTCAAGGGACAGTACTGAGCAGTTCTTC | CASAPSRDSTEQFF
- | 15 | TRBJ2-3 | - | TRBV28 | TGTGCCAGCAGTAACAGGGTCGTGAGCACAGATACGCAGTATTTT | CASSNRVVSTDTQYF
- | 13 | TRBJ2-7 | - | TRBV7-2 | TGTGCCAGCAGCTTAGACCCTCCCCGGGAGCAGTACTTC | CASSLDPPREQYF
- | 16 | TRBJ1-5 | TRBD1 | TRBV9 | TGTGCCAGCAGTGCCGGGACAGGGAACGGGAATCAGCCCCAGCATTTT | CASSAGTGNGNQPQHF
few | 15 | TRBJ2-7 | TRBD2 | TRBV27 | TGTGCCAGCAGTTTACGGCGGGGGGATCTGTACGAGCAGTACTTC | CASSLRRGDLYEQYF
- | 11 | TRBJ1-1 | - | TRBV5-1 | TGCGCCAGCAGCTCTACAGGGAAAGCTTTCTTT | CASSSTGKAFF
- | 15 | TRBJ2-7 | - | TRBV28 | TGTGCCAGCAGTCCACAGGGACGAGGGTCCTACGAGCAGTACTTC | CASSPQGRGSYEQYF
once | 17 | TRBJ2-3 | TRBD2 | TRBV7-2 | TGTGCCAGCAGCCTCGTCGTCGGCGGGGGGCGCACAGATACGCAGTATTTT | CASSLVVGGGRTDTQYF